One and the same sample provided the 26 T cell receptor beta chains below, sequenced in a study of cytotoxic CD8 clonotypes in ibrutinib-treated CLL. Produced via immunoSEQ multiplex PCR; TCRdb's table is partial and in-frame only. The profile covers approximately 280,000 clones, with more than 70% appearing a single time and about 5% taken by the ten largest. Sequenced material: PBMCs, taken at disease progression, from a patient treated with ibrutinib. The source is a human donor with chronic lymphocytic leukemia.

The chain joins TRBV28 to TRBJ1-2; the D gene is possibly TRBD1 (5 bases). Trimming took off 11 bases at V and 1 base at J, with 8 bases between the two ends. Per germline, CDR1 MDHEN and CDR2 SYDVKM. CDR3 length: 11 residues. In DNA, the CDR3 is TGTGCCGTCAGGGTTAACTATGGCTACACCTTC. Residues: CAVRVNYGYTF.

The chain employs TRBV5-6 and TRBJ2-7; the match to TRBD1 covers 8 bases. Germline values: CDR1 SGHDT, CDR2 YYEEEE. The J segment lost 3 bases and the V segment lost 4 bases, leaving 3 bases of the junction unmatched. The CDR3 has 13 residues. This CDR3 reads CASSRGTGYEQYF. CDR3 in DNA: TGTGCCAGCAGCAGAGGGACAGGCTACGAGCAGTACTTC.

The chain couples TRBV11-2 to TRBJ2-3; TRBD2 is a possible D gene (6 bases). This CDR3 is built from 15 residues. V dropped 1 base and J dropped 2 bases, with 10 bases sitting between them. The germline V gene encodes CDR1 SGHAT and CDR2 FQNNGV. CDR3 DNA: TGTGCCAGCAGCTTAGCGGGGGTAAACACAGATACGCAGTATTTT. Translation gives CASSLAGVNTDTQYF.

The rearrangement links TRBV4-1 to TRBJ2-5, with 7 nucleotides matching TRBD2. J was trimmed by 4 bases and V by 4 bases; bases with no gene match: 6. The CDR3 is 14 residues long. Germline assignment: CDR1 MGHRA and CDR2 YSYEKL. The CDR3 loop is CASSPGRGVETQYF. Written as DNA, the CDR3 is TGCGCCAGCAGCCCAGGACGGGGGGTAGAGACCCAGTACTTC.

The V and J genes are TRBV18 and TRBJ1-2; weak D call: TRBD1 (5 bases). V was shortened by 6 bases and J by 8 bases, with 16 bases between the two germline ends. Germline V gene lookup returns CDR1 KGHSH and CDR2 LQKENI. The CDR3 runs to 13 residues. The CDR3 coding sequence is TGTGCCAGCTCCACGACAGAGCGAGGGGGCTACACCTTC. Encoded protein: CASSTTERGGYTF.

The chain combines TRBV6-1 with TRBJ2-7; 10 nucleotides line up with TRBD1. The CDR3 has 14 amino acids. The J segment lost 5 bases and the V segment lost 3 bases, leaving 4 bases of the junction unmatched. The germline CDR1 and CDR2 sequences are MNHNS and SASEGT. The CDR3 reads CASSEADRGDEQYF. The CDR3 nucleotides are TGTGCCAGCAGTGAGGCGGACAGGGGGGACGAGCAGTACTTC.

This chain connects TRBV5-1 to TRBJ2-7; 15 bases are shared with TRBD2. The germline V gene has CDR1 SGHRS and CDR2 YFSETQ. The CDR3 loop spans 19 amino acids. Trimming removed 2 bases from V and 6 bases from J; junction bases left unmatched: 15. CDR3 coding DNA: TGCGCCAGCAGCTTCCGGGCACAGTGGGGACTAGCGGGAGGAGGCGAGCAGTACTTC. As protein: CASSFRAQWGLAGGGEQYF. The full variable domain, with the rest looked up from reference TRBV5-1 and TRBJ2-7, is KAGVTQTPRYLIKTRGQQVTLSCSPISGHRSVSWYQQTPGQGLQFLFEYFSETQRNKGNFPGRFSGRQFSNSRSEMNVSTLELGDSALYLCASSFRAQWGLAGGGEQYFGPGTRLTVT.

The rearrangement links TRBV7-2 to TRBJ2-3; 11 bases are shared with TRBD2. Trimming cost V 5 bases and J 9 bases; bases outside gene matches: 13. The CDR3 contains 16 residues. In germline, CDR1 is SGHTA, CDR2 FQGNSA. CDR3 nucleotide sequence: TGTGCCAGCAGCCCCTTAGCGGGAGGGCCCCAAAGGACGCAGTATTTT. Encoded protein: CASSPLAGGPQRTQYF. The complete variable domain, with remaining parts taken from reference TRBV7-2 and TRBJ2-3, reads GAGVSQSPSNKVTEKGKDVELRCDPISGHTALYWYRQSLGQGLEFLIYFQGNSAPDKSGLPSDRFSAERTGGSVSTLTIQRTQQEDSAVYLCASSPLAGGPQRTQYFGPGTRLTVL.

The rearrangement uses TRBV5-1 and TRBJ2-5; D is unclear. Germline CDR1 is SGHRS and CDR2 is YFSETQ. Between the trimmed V and J ends, which lost 3 bases and 4 bases, there was a span of 10 bases. The CDR3 has 13 amino acids. The CDR3 DNA reads TGCGCCAGCAGCTCCCCAGTGGGAGAGACCCAGTACTTC. Translation: CASSSPVGETQYF.

The CDR3 nucleotides are TGTGCCAGCAGCCGTGCAAGCATCGGACGGACAACCACCTACGAGCAGTACTTC. Translating it yields CASSRASIGRTTTYEQYF. The V and J genes are TRBV11-2 and TRBJ2-7; TRBD1 might be the D (5 bases). CDR3 length: 18 residues. V was cut by 5 bases and J by 2 bases, with 25 bases left in between. The germline V gene has CDR1 SGHAT and CDR2 FQNNGV.

V and J are TRBV4-1 and TRBJ1-2; D not certain. With 2 bases removed from V and 6 bases from J, the gap between germline ends came to 13 bases. CDR1 is MGHRA and CDR2 is YSYEKL in the germline V gene. CDR3 length equals 14 residues. In DNA form, the CDR3 reads TGCGCCAGCAGCCAACCAGGTTCCGCTCATGGCTACACCTTC. Its protein product is CASSQPGSAHGYTF.

The chain recombines TRBV9 with TRBJ1-6; TRBD1 aligns across 7 bases. The CDR3 is made up of 14 amino acids. The ends lost 4 bases at V and 7 bases at J; junction bases unmatched: 5. Germline CDR1 SGDLS, CDR2 YYNGEE. CDR3: CASSLGGRNSPLHF. CDR3 nucleotides: TGTGCCAGCAGCCTAGGGGGCCGGAATTCACCCCTCCACTTT.

V is TRBV5-6 and J is TRBJ2-7, with TRBD2 identical over 8 bases. V shed 2 bases and J 1 base; nucleotides not matched to a gene: 8. The CDR3 is 16 amino acids. Germline CDR1 and CDR2: SGHDT and YYEEEE. The CDR3 loop reads CASSFTRLARSYEQYF. CDR3 bases: TGTGCCAGCAGCTTTACCAGACTAGCGAGGTCCTACGAGCAGTACTTC.

The rearrangement joins TRBV5-6 to TRBJ2-7; 10 nucleotides line up with TRBD1. The CDR3 runs to 15 residues. CDR1 is SGHDT, CDR2 YYEEEE, per germline. After removal of 4 bases from V and 2 bases from J, the junction contained 6 bases not matched to a gene. The CDR3 nucleotides read TGTGCCAGCAGCCGAAAGGACAGGGGGACCTACGAGCAGTACTTC. Its translation is CASSRKDRGTYEQYF.

The chain is built from TRBV9 and TRBJ2-7; D gene uncertain. Between the trimmed V and J ends, which lost 4 bases and 3 bases, there was a span of 11 bases. CDR1 SGDLS and CDR2 YYNGEE come from the germline V gene. The CDR3 has 13 amino acids. In DNA form, the CDR3 reads TGTGCCAGCAGCCCCCCAGGTCGCTACGAGCAGTACTTC. As protein: CASSPPGRYEQYF.

The chain is built from TRBV7-4 and TRBJ1-5; 8 bases agree with TRBD1. Germline trimming cut 1 base from V and 0 bases from J; bases unmatched to any gene: 8. CDR1 is SGHVT, CDR2 SQSDAQ, per germline. CDR3 length: 18 residues. The chain's CDR3 is CASSLVPGTGHSNQPQHF. CDR3 DNA sequence: TGTGCCAGCAGCTTAGTTCCCGGGACAGGACATAGCAATCAGCCCCAGCATTTT.

The rearrangement uses TRBV5-1 and TRBJ2-7, with no clear D. The CDR3 has 14 amino acids. Germline V gene lookup returns CDR1 SGHRS and CDR2 YFSETQ. Trimming pared 3 bases from V and 6 bases from J, leaving 16 bases between. This CDR3 reads CASSSTQFRLEQYF. For the CDR3, the DNA is TGCGCCAGCAGCTCCACTCAATTCAGGCTCGAGCAGTACTTC.

The genes are TRBV19 and TRBJ2-7; either TRBD1 or TRBD2 may fit D (5 bases each). Trimming cost V 4 bases and J 4 bases, with 8 bases left between them. Germline CDR1 is LNHDA and CDR2 is SQIVND (reference sequence). The CDR3 contains 12 residues. The CDR3: CASSSGGYEQYF. The CDR3 coding sequence is TGTGCCAGTAGTAGTGGGGGTTACGAGCAGTACTTC.

The V and J genes are TRBV6-5 and TRBJ1-2; D may be TRBD1 (5 bases). This CDR3 has 14 amino acids. Trimming removed 5 bases at V and 9 bases at J, with 19 bases between. Germline CDR1 MNHEY, CDR2 SVGAGI. CDR3 nucleotide sequence: TGTGCCAGCAGTACCGGGACGGATACTGGGAGCTACACCTTC. Translating it yields CASSTGTDTGSYTF.

The chain couples TRBV11-3 to TRBJ2-7; maybe TRBD2 (5 bases). Germline V gene lookup returns CDR1 SGHNT and CDR2 YENEEA. This CDR3 spans 15 amino acids. Between the trimmed V and J ends, which lost 5 bases and 1 base, there was a span of 15 bases. The CDR3 DNA sequence: TGTGCCAGCAGCGTTAGGAGGCCCGCTTCCTACGAGCAGTACTTC. It encodes CASSVRRPASYEQYF. The full variable domain, in which reference TRBV11-3 and TRBJ2-7 provide the parts outside the CDR3, is EAGVVQSPRYKIIEKKQPVAFWCNPISGHNTLYWYLQNLGQGPELLIRYENEEAVDDSQLPKDRFSAERLKGVDSTLKIQPAELGDSAVYLCASSVRRPASYEQYFGPGTRLTVT.

The chain combines TRBV7-2 with TRBJ2-1, with TRBD2 matching 10 bases. With 2 bases clipped from V and 4 bases from J, the junction kept 5 bases outside the gene matches. The CDR3 is 16 amino acids. Per germline, CDR1 SGHTA and CDR2 FQGNSA. The CDR3 region has the DNA TGTGCCAGCAGCTTAACCCTAGCGGGAGTATACAATGAGCAGTTCTTC. Its protein is CASSLTLAGVYNEQFF.

The chain is built from TRBV23-1 and TRBJ1-2; 7 bases agree with TRBD1. TRBV23-1 is marked as an open reading frame, function uncertain. CDR3 size: 16 residues. J gave up 10 bases and V 3 bases, and 17 bases lay outside the gene matches. The CDR3 reads CASSQWRGPAMVDYTF. DNA of the CDR3: TGCGCCAGCAGTCAGTGGAGGGGGCCGGCTATGGTCGACTACACCTTC.

CDR3 DNA: TGTGCCAGCAGTGAAGCGAGGGGTAGGGTGAACATTCAGTACTTC. It translates to CASSEARGRVNIQYF. This chain uses TRBV2 with TRBJ2-4, with D tentatively TRBD1 or TRBD2 (5 bases each). The CDR3 runs to 15 residues. CDR1 and CDR2 (germline): SNHLY, FYNNEI. Trimming cost V 0 bases and J 7 bases, with 13 bases left between them. The variable domain in full, completed from reference TRBV2 and TRBJ2-4, reads EPEVTQTPSHQVTQMGQEVILRCVPISNHLYFYWYRQILGQKVEFLVSFYNNEISEKSEIFDDQFSVERPDGSNFTLKIRSTKLEDSAMYFCASSEARGRVNIQYFGAGTRLSVL.

This clone was found once. This chain uses TRBV5-1 with TRBJ2-5; 16 bases line up with TRBD2. The CDR3 has 16 residues. The germline V gene has CDR1 SGHRS and CDR2 YFSETQ. J was trimmed by 7 bases and V by 5 bases; bases with no gene match: 8. This CDR3 reads CASRPGLAGGRVTQYF. In DNA, the CDR3 is TGCGCCAGCAGACCGGGACTAGCGGGGGGGCGGGTGACCCAGTACTTC.

This chain links TRBV29-1 with TRBJ1-1, with D unresolved. The germline V and J ends were trimmed by 7 bases and 4 bases, with 13 bases remaining between them. The CDR3 has 12 residues. CDR1 is SQVTM, CDR2 ANQGSEA, per germline. CDR3 in amino acids: CSAKKGGTEAFF. The CDR3 DNA reads TGCAGCGCAAAAAAGGGAGGCACTGAAGCTTTCTTT.

In this sample, this clone turned up a few times. J is TRBJ1-1 and V is TRBV2; TRBD1 agrees at 7 bases. V shed 4 bases and J 1 base; nucleotides not matched to a gene: 3. CDR3 length equals 14 residues. The germline V gene encodes CDR1 SNHLY and CDR2 FYNNEI. CDR3 amino acids: CASSGTGANTEAFF. CDR3 in DNA: TGTGCCAGCAGTGGTACAGGGGCGAACACTGAAGCTTTCTTT.